The rows below give T cell receptor beta chains drawn from one sample of a study of blood T cell repertoires in COVID-19. Generated by immunoSEQ multiplex PCR, the TCRdb table keeps only in-frame clones and is missing some. This table holds 93,000 or so clones, approximately 80% found once. What was sequenced was peripheral blood. All receptors come from a human donor in a cohort sampled during active or convalescent COVID-19. Both conserved end residues are part of each CDR3. Fields, in order: clone size, J gene, D gene, V gene, CDR3 protein, CDR3 DNA. A D gene is named only where the DNA matches it firmly. Clone size is not always given. Where it is, it says once, few, many or a class for expanded clones.

>few|TRBJ1-2|TRBD1|TRBV5-1
CASSLGQGANYGYTF
TGCGCCAGCAGCTTGGGTCAGGGGGCTAACTATGGCTACACCTTC
>once|TRBJ2-7|TRBD2|TRBV29-1
CSVLAGGTYEQYF
TGCAGCGTTCTAGCGGGGGGTACCTACGAGCAGTACTTC
>once|TRBJ2-3|NA|TRBV11-3
CASSLDPRGSTSTDTQYF
TGTGCCAGCAGCTTAGATCCCCGGGGGTCCACCTCTACAGATACGCAGTATTTT
>few|TRBJ1-3|TRBD1|TRBV5-6
CASSYGTVGYSGNTIYF
TGTGCCAGCAGCTATGGGACAGTCGGGTATTCTGGAAACACCATATATTTT
>NA|TRBJ2-7|NA|TRBV27
CASSLSQAGVSYEQYF
TGTGCCAGCAGTTTATCGCAGGCAGGGGTTTCCTACGAGCAGTACTTC
>NA|TRBJ1-1|NA|TRBV7-9
CASSPQGRGGTEAFF
TGTGCCAGCAGCCCCCAAGGGAGGGGGGGAACTGAAGCTTTCTTT
>NA|TRBJ1-6|NA|TRBV3-1/TRBV3-2
CASSQEVVRGSPLHF
TGTGCCAGCAGCCAAGAGGTGGTAAGGGGATCACCCCTCCACTTT
>NA|TRBJ1-5|NA|TRBV4-2
CASSQGQRRNQPQHF
TGTGCCAGCAGCCAAGGGCAAAGGAGGAATCAGCCCCAGCATTTT
>NA|TRBJ1-4|NA|TRBV19
CASSIDYGGEKLFF
TGTGCCAGTAGTATAGACTATGGAGGAGAAAAACTGTTTTTT
>NA|TRBJ2-7|NA|TRBV5-1
CASSPVAGSYEQYF
TGCGCCAGCAGCCCCGTGGCAGGATCCTACGAGCAGTACTTC
>NA|TRBJ2-7|NA|TRBV5-1
CASSLGTVSEQYF
TGCGCCAGCAGCTTGGGGACAGTGTCCGAGCAGTACTTC